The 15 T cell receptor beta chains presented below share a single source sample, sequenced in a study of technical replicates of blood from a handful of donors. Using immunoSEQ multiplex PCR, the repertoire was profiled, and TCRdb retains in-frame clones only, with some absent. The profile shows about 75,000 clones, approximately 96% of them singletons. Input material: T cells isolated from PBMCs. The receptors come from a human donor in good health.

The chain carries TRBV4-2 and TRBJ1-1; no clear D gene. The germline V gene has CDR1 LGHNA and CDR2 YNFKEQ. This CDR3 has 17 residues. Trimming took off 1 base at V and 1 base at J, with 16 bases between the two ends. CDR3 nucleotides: TGTGCCAGCAGCCAAGTTGGCTTGGCGGGAACGAACACTGAAGCTTTCTTT. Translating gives CASSQVGLAGTNTEAFF.

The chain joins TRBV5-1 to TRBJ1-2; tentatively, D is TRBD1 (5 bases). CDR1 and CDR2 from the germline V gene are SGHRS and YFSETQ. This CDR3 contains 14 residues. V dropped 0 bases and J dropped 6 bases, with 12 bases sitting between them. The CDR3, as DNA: TGCGCCAGCAGCTTGGGGCAGGGAGGCGATGGCTACACCTTC. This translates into CASSLGQGGDGYTF. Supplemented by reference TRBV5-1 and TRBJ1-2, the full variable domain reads KAGVTQTPRYLIKTRGQQVTLSCSPISGHRSVSWYQQTPGQGLQFLFEYFSETQRNKGNFPGRFSGRQFSNSRSEMNVSTLELGDSALYLCASSLGQGGDGYTFGSGTRLTVV.

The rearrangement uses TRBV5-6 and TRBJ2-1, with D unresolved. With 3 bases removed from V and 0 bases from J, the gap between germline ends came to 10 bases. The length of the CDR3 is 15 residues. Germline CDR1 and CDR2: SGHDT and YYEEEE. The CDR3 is CASSSSASSYNEQFF. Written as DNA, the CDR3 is TGTGCCAGCAGCTCGAGCGCGAGCTCCTACAATGAGCAGTTCTTC.

The CDR3: CASGFTSGGTDTQYF. CDR3 DNA sequence: TGTGCCTCGGGCTTTACTAGCGGCGGCACAGATACGCAGTATTTT. The chain uses TRBV30 and TRBJ2-3, with 8 bases identical to TRBD2. With V trimmed by 7 bases and J by 1 base, 10 bases remained unmatched. CDR3 length equals 15 residues. CDR1 is GTSNPN, CDR2 SVGIG, per germline (reference sequence).

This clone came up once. CDR3 region: CASSSGLAGVYEQYF. CDR3 in DNA: TGTGCCAGCAGCTCCGGACTAGCGGGAGTGTACGAGCAGTACTTC. The chain carries TRBV13 and TRBJ2-7; 13 bases match TRBD2. Per germline, CDR1 PRHDT and CDR2 FYEKMQ (reference sequence). The CDR3 totals 15 residues. V gave up 4 bases and J gave up 4 bases; unmatched junction bases: 4. The variable domain in full, with the rest retrieved from reference TRBV13 and TRBJ2-7, is AAGVIQSPRHLIKEKRETATLKCYPIPRHDTVYWYQQGPGQDPQFLISFYEKMQSDKGSIPDRFSAQQFSDYHSELNMSSLELGDSALYFCASSSGLAGVYEQYFGPGTRLTVT.

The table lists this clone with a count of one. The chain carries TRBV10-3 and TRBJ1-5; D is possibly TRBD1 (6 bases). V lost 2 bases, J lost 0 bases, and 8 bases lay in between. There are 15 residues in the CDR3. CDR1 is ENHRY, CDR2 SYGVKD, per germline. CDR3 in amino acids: CAISEDRFSNQPQHF. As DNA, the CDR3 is TGTGCCATCAGTGAGGACAGGTTTAGCAATCAGCCCCAGCATTTT.

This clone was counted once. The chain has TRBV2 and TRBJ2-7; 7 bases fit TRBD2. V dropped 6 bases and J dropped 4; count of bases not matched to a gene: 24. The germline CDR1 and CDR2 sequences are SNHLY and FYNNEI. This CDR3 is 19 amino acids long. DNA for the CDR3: TGTGCCAGCAGCGATTTCTTGGATACTAGCGTAAAAGGCGTATACGAGCAGTACTTC. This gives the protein CASSDFLDTSVKGVYEQYF.

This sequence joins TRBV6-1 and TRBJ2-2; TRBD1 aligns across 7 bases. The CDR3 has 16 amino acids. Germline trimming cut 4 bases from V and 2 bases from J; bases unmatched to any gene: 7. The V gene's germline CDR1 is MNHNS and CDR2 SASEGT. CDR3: CASSGDRAINTGELFF. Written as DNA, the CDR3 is TGTGCCAGCAGTGGGGACAGAGCCATAAACACCGGGGAGCTGTTTTTT.

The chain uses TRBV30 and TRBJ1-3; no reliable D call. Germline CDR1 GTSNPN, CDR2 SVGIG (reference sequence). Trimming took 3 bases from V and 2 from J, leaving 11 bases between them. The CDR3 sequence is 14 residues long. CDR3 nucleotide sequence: TGTGCCTGGAGGAGGGATCAGCCTGGAAACACCATATATTTT. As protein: CAWRRDQPGNTIYF.

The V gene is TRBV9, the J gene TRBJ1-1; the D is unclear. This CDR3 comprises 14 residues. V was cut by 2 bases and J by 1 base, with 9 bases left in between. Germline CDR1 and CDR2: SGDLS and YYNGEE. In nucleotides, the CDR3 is TGTGCCAGCAGCGTTAGACACGCGAACACTGAAGCTTTCTTT. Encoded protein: CASSVRHANTEAFF.

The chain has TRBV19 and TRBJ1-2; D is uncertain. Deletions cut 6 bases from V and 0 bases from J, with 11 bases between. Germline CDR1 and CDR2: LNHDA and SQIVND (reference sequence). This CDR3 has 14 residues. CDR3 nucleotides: TGTGCCAGTAGCCCAACCTCTACTAACTATGGCTACACCTTC. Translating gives CASSPTSTNYGYTF.

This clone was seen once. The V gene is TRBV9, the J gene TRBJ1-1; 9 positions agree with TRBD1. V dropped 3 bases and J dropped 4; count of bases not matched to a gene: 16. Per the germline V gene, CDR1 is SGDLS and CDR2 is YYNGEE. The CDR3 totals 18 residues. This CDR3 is CASSAYASDRGSGTEAFF. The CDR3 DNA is TGTGCCAGCAGCGCTTACGCCAGTGACAGGGGGTCGGGCACTGAAGCTTTCTTT.

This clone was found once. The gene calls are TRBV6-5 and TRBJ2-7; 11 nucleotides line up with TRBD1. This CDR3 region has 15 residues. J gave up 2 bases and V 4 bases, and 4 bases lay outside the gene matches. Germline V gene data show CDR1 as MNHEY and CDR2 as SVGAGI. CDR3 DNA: TGTGCCAGCAGTTTCGGACAGGGGGCTGCCTACGAGCAGTACTTC. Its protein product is CASSFGQGAAYEQYF.

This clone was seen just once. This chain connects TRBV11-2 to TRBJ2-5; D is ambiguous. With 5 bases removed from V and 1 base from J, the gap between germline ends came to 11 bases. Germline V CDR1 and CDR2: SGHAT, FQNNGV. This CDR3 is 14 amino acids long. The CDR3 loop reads CASSPRLIQETQYF. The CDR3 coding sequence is TGTGCCAGCAGCCCCCGACTGATCCAAGAGACCCAGTACTTC.

CDR3 DNA: TGTGCCAGCAGTTTAGTGGAGGGCGCTCAAGGCTACACCTTC. Protein: CASSLVEGAQGYTF. The chain links TRBV28 to TRBJ1-2; unclear D gene. Germline CDR1 is MDHEN and CDR2 is SYDVKM. The CDR3 runs to 14 residues. Trimming shortened V by 2 bases and J by 8 bases, and 15 bases separated the two germline ends.